A selection of T cell receptor beta chains follows, all from one sample in a study of CD8 T cells in Susac syndrome. TCRdb itself ran the immunoSEQ multiplex PCR reads through MiXCR, one entry per CDR3 protein. The sample shows roughly 190,000 distinct CDR3 sequences, about 95% of them seen only once. The sequencing sample was made of CD4+ T cells from PBMCs. Receptor source: a human donor in good health. Each CDR3 is given with its conserved first and last residue. D genes are given only for firm matches. Only part of the rows carry a size: once, few, many, or a class if the clone is expanded.

j_call | v_call | d_call | clone_size | cdr3_nt | cdr3_aa
TRBJ2-1 | TRBV19 | - | once | TGTGCCAGTAGGTCCGTTATGAGAGGCAATGAGCAGTTCTTC | CASRSVMRGNEQFF
TRBJ2-5 | TRBV6-5 | TRBD1 | - | TGTGCCAGCAGTCAAGACAGGGGGCCGGAGACCCAGTACTTC | CASSQDRGPETQYF
TRBJ1-1 | TRBV6-2/TRBV6-3 | - | - | TGTGCCAGCAGTTATGGACAGAACACTGAAGCTTTCTTT | CASSYGQNTEAFF
TRBJ1-4 | TRBV7-9 | - | - | TGTGCCAGCAGGTCAGACGGGCCGAATGAAAAACTGTTTTTT | CASRSDGPNEKLFF
TRBJ2-7 | TRBV20-1 | - | - | TGCAGTGCTAGAGATTGGGTGGGAGGCTACGAGCAGTACTTC | CSARDWVGGYEQYF
TRBJ2-2 | TRBV18 | - | once | TGTGCCAGCTCACCTGCCGGGGAGCTGTTTTTT | CASSPAGELFF
TRBJ1-2 | TRBV24-1 | TRBD1 | - | TGTGCCACCAGTGACTCGGACAGGGACTATGGCTACACCTTC | CATSDSDRDYGYTF
TRBJ1-5 | TRBV7-2 | TRBD1 | once | TGTGCCAGCAGCCAGGGGACAGTGTTTAGCAATCAGCCCCAGCATTTT | CASSQGTVFSNQPQHF
TRBJ2-5 | TRBV6-6 | TRBD2 | - | TGTGCCACAAGACTAGCGGCGCAGACCCAGTACTTC | CATRLAAQTQYF
TRBJ2-4 | TRBV29-1 | TRBD1 | - | TGCAGCGCCCGAGGAGGGGACAGGGGAAACATTCAGTACTTC | CSARGGDRGNIQYF
TRBJ1-1 | TRBV29-1 | - | - | TGCAGCGTTGTGCCAGACACTGAAGCTTTCTTT | CSVVPDTEAFF
TRBJ2-7 | TRBV29-1 | - | - | TGCAGCGTTGAAGAAAGAGGGGAGCAGTACTTC | CSVEERGEQYF
TRBJ2-1 | TRBV20-1 | - | - | TGCAGTTTCCGGGCCCCATTGTGGAATGAGCAGTTCTTC | CSFRAPLWNEQFF
TRBJ2-1 | TRBV7-2 | TRBD2 | - | TGTGCCAGCAGCCCGACTAGCGGGAGCAGGAATGAGCAGTTCTTC | CASSPTSGSRNEQFF
TRBJ2-1 | TRBV6-1 | - | - | TGTGCCAGCAGTGAATATGTTGGTGAGCAGTTCTTC | CASSEYVGEQFF
TRBJ2-1 | TRBV28 | TRBD2 | - | TGTGCCAGCAGGACCAGCGGGAGACTACATGAGCAGTTCTTC | CASRTSGRLHEQFF
TRBJ2-3 | TRBV29-1 | TRBD1 | - | TGCAGCGTTGAGTGGGACAGGGAGAGCGGGGCAGATACGCAGTATTTT | CSVEWDRESGADTQYF
TRBJ2-3 | TRBV5-1 | TRBD2 | - | TGCGCCAGCAGCTTACGGCTAGCGGCGGGCACAGATACGCAGTATTTT | CASSLRLAAGTDTQYF
TRBJ2-1 | TRBV27 | - | - | TGTGCCAGCAGCTGGGCTAGCTCCTACAATGAGCAGTTCTTC | CASSWASSYNEQFF